The 30 T cell receptor beta chains below all came from one sample that was sequenced in a study of CD8+ T cells in alopecia areata. Once RNA had been extracted, it was reverse transcribed into cDNA to act as the sequencing template. This table comes from immunoSEQ multiplex PCR, and its TCRdb copy is limited to in-frame clones, with some not included. The sample records a few hundred thousand clones, approximately 57% being singletons. Noted treatment: oral pan-JAK inhibitor, 5-10 mg twice daily. Source: CD4+ T cells sorted from blood, taken at week 4, from a patient treated with tofacitinib. These receptors all stem from a human donor with alopecia areata.

The genes are TRBV5-1 and TRBJ1-2, with D tentatively TRBD1 (6 bases). CDR3 length equals 16 residues. From germline, CDR1 is SGHRS and CDR2 YFSETQ. V was clipped by 1 base and J by 6 bases, with 19 bases between them. The CDR3 nucleotides are TGCGCCAGCAGCTTGCGGGGCAGCCAGGGGAGGAATGGCTACACCTTC. Translating gives CASSLRGSQGRNGYTF. The whole variable domain, filled in from reference TRBV5-1 and TRBJ1-2, reads KAGVTQTPRYLIKTRGQQVTLSCSPISGHRSVSWYQQTPGQGLQFLFEYFSETQRNKGNFPGRFSGRQFSNSRSEMNVSTLELGDSALYLCASSLRGSQGRNGYTFGSGTRLTVV.

The chain has TRBV10-3 and TRBJ2-5; TRBD1 might be the D (5 bases). Germline CDR1 is ENHRY and CDR2 is SYGVKD. There are 14 residues in the CDR3. Trimming left V 0 bases short and J 7 bases short, with 12 bases between. The CDR3 region has the DNA TGTGCCATCAGTGAGTCTGGGTATACAGGGACCCAGTACTTC. Its translation: CAISESGYTGTQYF.

This clone appeared a few times. The chain links TRBV7-2 to TRBJ2-1; maybe TRBD2 (6 bases). The CDR3 spans 12 residues. Between the trimmed V and J ends, which lost 2 bases and 10 bases, there was a span of 9 bases. CDR1 and CDR2 from the germline V gene are SGHTA and FQGNSA. The CDR3 is CASSLSLAEQFF. The CDR3 nucleotides are TGTGCCAGCAGCTTATCCCTAGCGGAGCAGTTCTTC.

The chain couples TRBV7-2 to TRBJ2-1; D gene ambiguous. This CDR3 is built from 12 residues. Germline V gene lookup returns CDR1 SGHTA and CDR2 FQGNSA. The ends were cut back, 1 base at V and 8 bases at J, with 6 bases in the middle. The CDR3 loop reads CASSLEGYEQFF. For the CDR3, the DNA is TGTGCCAGCAGCTTAGAAGGATATGAGCAGTTCTTC.

The rearrangement joins TRBV29-1 to TRBJ1-1; D remains ambiguous. CDR1 SQVTM and CDR2 ANQGSEA come from the germline V gene. V was trimmed by 7 bases and J by 4 bases, leaving 7 bases between them. The CDR3 totals 10 residues. The CDR3 region has the DNA TGCAGCGCCCAGGTCACTGAAGCTTTCTTT. It yields the protein CSAQVTEAFF.

The chain recombines TRBV2 with TRBJ1-4; no clear D. CDR3 size: 15 residues. In germline, CDR1 is SNHLY, CDR2 FYNNEI. V lost 6 bases and J 0 bases, leaving 11 bases between the germline ends. The CDR3 bases are TGTGCCAGCAGGGGATTAACAGCAACTAATGAAAAACTGTTTTTT. It yields the protein CASRGLTATNEKLFF.

This clone was counted only a few times. The chain employs TRBV28 and TRBJ1-5; D not certain. Germline values: CDR1 MDHEN, CDR2 SYDVKM. Trimming stripped 5 bases from V and 6 bases from J, with 5 bases between. CDR3 length equals 11 residues. CDR3 amino acids: CASSPGQPQHF. Here the CDR3 DNA reads TGTGCCAGCAGTCCAGGTCAGCCCCAGCATTTT.

V gene TRBV7-9 combines with J gene TRBJ1-1, with 7 bases lining up with TRBD1. From germline, CDR1 is SEHNR and CDR2 FQNEAQ (reference sequence). The CDR3 totals 14 residues. V trimming: 5 bases; J trimming: 13 bases; junction bases outside the gene matches: 16. The CDR3 DNA follows: TGTGCCAGCAGCCCCGGGACAGAGGGGGACAGCGATTTCTTT. As protein: CASSPGTEGDSDFF.

The J gene is TRBJ2-3, the V gene TRBV29-1; D may correspond to TRBD1 or TRBD2 (5 bases each). Trimming stripped 1 base from V and 2 bases from J, with 16 bases between. CDR1 is SQVTM and CDR2 is ANQGSEA in the germline V gene. This CDR3 contains 16 residues. CDR3 residues: CSVEGWVEGHTDTQYF. CDR3 bases: TGCAGCGTTGAAGGCTGGGTCGAGGGGCACACAGATACGCAGTATTTT.

V usage is TRBV5-6 and J usage is TRBJ1-2; D is undetermined. The CDR3 covers 13 residues. With 4 bases removed from V and 8 bases from J, the gap between germline ends came to 15 bases. CDR1 is SGHDT and CDR2 is YYEEEE in the germline V gene. The CDR3 sequence is CASSLQTATGYTF. CDR3 bases: TGTGCCAGCAGCCTCCAGACCGCGACCGGCTACACCTTC.

This chain joins TRBV7-2 and TRBJ2-7; the D gene could be TRBD1 or TRBD2 (5 bases each). Germline V gene sequence: CDR1 SGHTA, CDR2 FQGNSA. The length of the CDR3 is 15 residues. Trimming pared 2 bases from V and 2 bases from J, leaving 13 bases between. Here the CDR3 DNA reads TGTGCCAGCAGCTTATCCGGGACCCTTACCTACGAGCAGTACTTC. Translated, it gives CASSLSGTLTYEQYF.

The chain recombines TRBV29-1 with TRBJ1-2; TRBD1 matches at 10 bases. The germline V gene has CDR1 SQVTM and CDR2 ANQGSEA. This CDR3 has 13 amino acids. Losses at the gene ends were 8 bases for V and 7 bases for J; bases not matched to a gene: 10. This CDR3 is CSTHGTGAFGYTF. In nucleotides, the CDR3 is TGCAGCACCCATGGGACAGGGGCCTTTGGCTACACCTTC.

The CDR3 protein is CASSAGGSTDTQYF. CDR3 nucleotides: TGTGCCAGCAGCGCTGGGGGGAGCACAGATACGCAGTATTTT. The chain joins TRBV7-3 to TRBJ2-3; tentative D call: TRBD2 (6 bases). Trimming removed 5 bases from V and 0 bases from J, with 9 bases in between. Germline CDR1 is SGHTA and CDR2 is FQGTGA. CDR3 length equals 14 residues.

This clone occurred a few times. The chain recombines TRBV5-4 with TRBJ2-5; either TRBD1 or TRBD2 may supply D (5 bases each). This CDR3 contains 14 residues. Germline V gene data show CDR1 as SGHNT and CDR2 as YYREEE (reference sequence). Trimming shortened V by 4 bases and J by 2 bases, and 12 bases separated the two germline ends. The CDR3 DNA sequence: TGTGCCAGCAGCCTCCCGGGACCTCAAGAGACCCAGTACTTC. Protein product: CASSLPGPQETQYF.

This clone appeared a few times. V is TRBV6-6 and J is TRBJ2-3, with unresolved D. Germline V gives CDR1 MNHNY, CDR2 SVGAGI (reference sequence). With 7 bases removed from V and 3 bases from J, the gap between germline ends came to 14 bases. This CDR3 region has 14 residues. The CDR3 DNA is TGTGCCAGCACTAAAACCAAGGGAACAGATACGCAGTATTTT. It is translated as CASTKTKGTDTQYF.

This clone has just a few counts. The chain recombines TRBV10-2 with TRBJ1-2; D remains unclear. The germline V gene has CDR1 WSHSY and CDR2 SAAADI. The CDR3 spans 13 residues. The V gene lost 6 bases and the J gene lost 3 bases, with 11 bases spanning the gap. CDR3 in amino acids: CASSPTLDYGYTF. The DNA of the CDR3 is TGCGCCAGCAGCCCGACATTGGACTATGGCTACACCTTC.

This clone was observed a few times. V is TRBV6-6 and J is TRBJ1-1, with 8 nucleotides matching TRBD1. With 5 bases clipped from V and 8 bases from J, the junction kept 16 bases outside the gene matches. The CDR3 runs 16 residues. Germline V lookup: CDR1 MNHNY, CDR2 SVGAGI (reference sequence). CDR3 amino acids: CASSQGTGGPGTEAFF. CDR3 in DNA: TGTGCCAGCAGTCAGGGGACAGGTGGGCCCGGGACCGAAGCTTTCTTT.

This clone was recorded many times. This rearrangement joins TRBV4-3 to TRBJ2-3; D might be TRBD2 (6 bases). Trimming stripped 1 base from V and 6 bases from J, with 14 bases between. The CDR3 sequence is 15 residues long. Germline lookup yields CDR1 LGHNA and CDR2 YSLEER. This CDR3 is CASSQGLGGRDTQYF. CDR3 coding DNA: TGCGCCAGCAGCCAAGGTCTCGGGGGTAGGGATACGCAGTATTTT.

This clone was found once. The rearrangement links TRBV4-3 to TRBJ2-6, with D perhaps matching TRBD2 (5 bases). V lost 5 bases and J lost 0, with 8 bases in between. Germline values: CDR1 LGHNA, CDR2 YSLEER. The CDR3 sequence is 15 residues long. CDR3 sequence reads: CASSEGVSGANVLTF. The CDR3 coding sequence is TGCGCCAGCAGCGAGGGAGTCTCTGGGGCCAACGTCCTGACTTTC.

The genes are TRBV27 and TRBJ1-1, with D tentatively TRBD1 (5 bases). Per the germline V gene, CDR1 is MNHEY and CDR2 is SMNVEV (reference sequence). CDR3 length: 16 residues. V was trimmed by 3 bases and J by 3 bases, leaving 17 bases between them. As DNA, the CDR3 is TGTGCCAGCAGTTTTCCTCGGGAGGGGTGGGACACTGAAGCTTTCTTT. Amino acid sequence: CASSFPREGWDTEAFF.

The table lists this clone with a count of one. This chain joins TRBV30 and TRBJ1-2, with D possibly being TRBD1 (6 bases). The CDR3 is 12 amino acids. V lost 5 bases, J lost 8 bases, and 15 bases lay in between. Germline CDR1 is GTSNPN and CDR2 is SVGIG (reference sequence). The CDR3 here is CAWHLQGWGYTF. The CDR3 DNA sequence: TGTGCCTGGCATTTACAGGGATGGGGCTACACCTTC.

The chain links TRBV2 to TRBJ1-1, with D unclear. Trimming cost V 1 base and J 5 bases, with 20 bases left between them. Per germline, CDR1 SNHLY and CDR2 FYNNEI. The CDR3 is 17 amino acids. The CDR3: CASSEEGTFIQGTEAFF. DNA for the CDR3: TGTGCCAGCAGTGAAGAGGGTACTTTTATTCAAGGGACTGAAGCTTTCTTT.

The chain uses TRBV27 and TRBJ2-3, with a weak D call TRBD1 (7 bases). The CDR3 length is 13 residues. Trimming took off 8 bases at V and 1 base at J, with 10 bases between the two ends. Germline CDR1 reads MNHEY; CDR2 reads SMNVEV (reference sequence). The CDR3 region has the DNA TGTGCCAGCGACAGGGAGGGCACAGATACGCAGTATTTT. It translates to CASDREGTDTQYF.

This chain joins TRBV30 and TRBJ2-7, with D perhaps matching TRBD2 (6 bases). V lost 4 bases and J lost 6, with 16 bases in between. CDR3 length equals 13 residues. Germline CDR1 and CDR2: GTSNPN and SVGIG (reference sequence). The CDR3 sequence is CAWTLGGSGEQYF. CDR3 bases: TGTGCCTGGACCCTGGGAGGATCGGGCGAGCAGTACTTC.

V is TRBV25-1 and J is TRBJ2-5; tentative D call: TRBD2 (5 bases). Trimming cost V 4 bases and J 5 bases, with 11 bases left between them. Per the germline V gene, CDR1 is MGHDK and CDR2 is SYGVNS. CDR3 length: 13 residues. The CDR3 is CASSVRERETQYF. The CDR3 nucleotides are TGTGCCAGCAGTGTGAGGGAGAGGGAGACCCAGTACTTC.

The V gene is TRBV5-1, the J gene TRBJ2-5; TRBD1 matches at 7 bases. The CDR3 is 16 residues long. Germline values: CDR1 SGHRS, CDR2 YFSETQ. V trimming: 4 bases; J trimming: 2 bases; junction bases outside the gene matches: 11. The CDR3 here is CASSPVRGTVQETQYF. The CDR3 nucleotides read TGCGCCAGCAGCCCAGTAAGGGGGACAGTACAAGAGACCCAGTACTTC. The full variable domain, with the rest looked up from reference TRBV5-1 and TRBJ2-5, is KAGVTQTPRYLIKTRGQQVTLSCSPISGHRSVSWYQQTPGQGLQFLFEYFSETQRNKGNFPGRFSGRQFSNSRSEMNVSTLELGDSALYLCASSPVRGTVQETQYFGPGTRLLVL.

The J gene is TRBJ1-1, the V gene TRBV7-2, with D uncertain. This CDR3 comprises 14 residues. V lost 3 bases to trimming and J lost 1 base, with 9 bases between them. Germline CDR1 reads SGHTA; CDR2 reads FQGNSA. The CDR3 nucleotides are TGTGCCAGCAGCTTGAAAAGGGCGAACACTGAAGCTTTCTTT. Encoded protein: CASSLKRANTEAFF.

In its sample, this clone was seen a few times. The chain combines TRBV12-5 with TRBJ1-5, with unresolved D. V shed 2 bases and J shed 4 bases, with 6 bases lying between them. Germline values: CDR1 LGHNT, CDR2 FRNRAP. The CDR3 has 13 residues. The CDR3 protein is CASGLLGNQPQHF. CDR3 nucleotides: TGTGCTAGTGGTTTGTTGGGGAATCAGCCCCAGCATTTT.

This chain uses TRBV5-6 with TRBJ2-7; D unresolved. The CDR3 has 13 residues. Per germline, CDR1 SGHDT and CDR2 YYEEEE. Trimming removed 1 base from V and 2 bases from J, with 7 bases in between. The CDR3 region is CASSLLGTYEQYF. DNA for the CDR3: TGTGCCAGCAGCTTGTTAGGCACCTACGAGCAGTACTTC.

V gene TRBV15 combines with J gene TRBJ2-7; the match to TRBD1 covers 8 bases. V shed 9 bases, J shed 2 bases, and the junction held 9 bases outside the gene matches. The CDR3 sequence is 14 residues long. CDR1 and CDR2 (germline): LNHNV, YYDKDF (reference sequence). This chain's CDR3 is CATGRDRYPYEQYF. CDR3 nucleotide sequence: TGTGCCACTGGCCGGGACAGGTATCCCTACGAGCAGTACTTC.